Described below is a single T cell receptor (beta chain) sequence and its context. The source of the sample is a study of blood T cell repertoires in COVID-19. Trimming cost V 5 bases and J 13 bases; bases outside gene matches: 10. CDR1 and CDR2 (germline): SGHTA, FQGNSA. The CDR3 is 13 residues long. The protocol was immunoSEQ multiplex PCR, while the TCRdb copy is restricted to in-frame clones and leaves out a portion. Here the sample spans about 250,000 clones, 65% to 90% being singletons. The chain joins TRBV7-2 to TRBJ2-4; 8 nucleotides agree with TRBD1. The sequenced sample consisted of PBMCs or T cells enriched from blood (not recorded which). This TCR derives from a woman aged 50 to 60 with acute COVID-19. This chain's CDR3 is CASSPGTGSFQYF. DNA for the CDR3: TGTGCCAGCAGCCCCGGGACAGGTTCTTTCCAGTACTTC.